This T cell receptor (beta chain) was documented in a study of blood T cells in healthy people across ages. Through a sample-barcoded 5' primer and a J-beta primer mix, a second PCR was run for roughly 6 to 11 cycles. Researchers report that a template-switch adaptor with 12 random nucleotides tagged each cDNA molecule. A single record per CDR3 protein comes from TCRdb applying MiXCR to the 5' RACE reads. The table lists around 820,000 distinct CDR3 sequences, just under 25% of them singletons. The CDR3 has 14 residues. The germline CDR1 and CDR2 sequences are SNHLY and FYNNEI. V lost 6 bases and J lost 1, with 9 bases in between. These data are also associated with another study on T cells of mothers and their children.

This chain joins TRBV2 and TRBJ1-4; D ambiguous. This receptor was taken from a boy aged 5-17 years in good health. Sample: blood. CDR3 in amino acids: CASRLPRTNEKLFF. In nucleotides, the CDR3 is TGTGCCAGCAGACTTCCGCGAACTAATGAAAAACTGTTTTTT.